This TCR beta chain emerged from a study of blood T cells in healthy people across ages. This CDR3 region has 14 residues. CDR1 and CDR2 from the germline V gene are SGHAT and FQDESV (reference sequence). V was trimmed by 3 bases and J by 4 bases, leaving 12 bases between them. This clonotype was recorded a few times. Through a sample-barcoded 5' primer and a J-beta primer mix, a second PCR was run for 7 to 11 cycles. From the 5' RACE reads, TCRdb called clonotypes with MiXCR, one entry per CDR3 protein. The sample includes 600,000 to 1,000,000 distinct CDR3 sequences, roughly 60% of them seen just once.

The receptor was derived from a man aged 25 to 40 in good health. The chain has TRBV11-1 and TRBJ2-5, with D possibly TRBD2 on 5 matching bases. Sequencing input: blood. The CDR3 loop is CASSFSDGGETQYF. The CDR3 nucleotides are TGTGCCAGCAGCTTCTCGGACGGAGGAGAGACCCAGTACTTC. Based on the CDR3 plus reference TRBV11-1 and TRBJ2-5, the full variable domain is EAEVAQSPRYKITEKSQAVAFWCDPISGHATLYWYRQILGQGPELLVQFQDESVVDDSQLPKDRFSAERLKGVDSTLKIQPAELGDSAMYLCASSFSDGGETQYFGPGTRLLVL.